This T cell receptor (beta chain) appears in the sequencing data of a study of shared clonotypes between healthy human individuals. The CDR3 loop spans 12 amino acids. The germline V gene has CDR1 MNHNY and CDR2 SVGAGI (reference sequence). This clone was detected a few times. Assay used: immunoSEQ multiplex PCR; TCRdb lists only in-frame clones, some missing. This table has about 1 million clones, about 74% appearing once. The sequenced sample was memory CD4+ T cells sorted from blood. Regarding subset: CD45RA-negative fraction. The sequence was collected from a man younger than 35 in good health. The genes are TRBV6-6 and TRBJ2-5; D is uncertain. The DNA end is a closer match to TRBJ2-7, so the J assignment may be wrong. The CDR3 nucleotides are TGTGCCAGCAGTTACTTGGCGGACGAGCAGTACTTC. It yields the protein CASSYLADEQYF.